A single sample gave rise to the 30 T cell receptor beta chains below, sequenced in a study of cytomegalovirus exposure and HLA in healthy donors. Use of 60 Vbeta and 13 Jbeta primers characterized the PCR. The table came from immunoSEQ multiplex PCR; TCRdb's copy has only in-frame clones and leaves some out. The sample comprises tens of thousands of clones, approximately 83% of which are singletons, and roughly 3.8% rests with the top ten. Sequences were obtained from PBMCs. Receptors originate from a man aged 45 to 65 in good health and CMV-seronegative.

This chain uses TRBV5-1 with TRBJ2-5; maybe TRBD1 (6 bases). The CDR3 is 16 residues long. Germline V gene sequence: CDR1 SGHRS, CDR2 YFSETQ. V lost 2 bases and J 0 bases, leaving 14 bases between the germline ends. CDR3 DNA sequence: TGCGCCAGCAGCTTCACCCCCGGGACACACCAAGAGACCCAGTACTTC. Translation gives CASSFTPGTHQETQYF.

CDR3 region: CASLLPGLPNEQFF. In DNA form, the CDR3 reads TGTGCCAGCCTTCTCCCGGGACTCCCCAATGAGCAGTTCTTC. The rearrangement uses TRBV6-6 and TRBJ2-1; tentative D call: TRBD2 (6 bases). Germline-derived CDR1 and CDR2 are MNHNY and SVGAGI (reference sequence). V gave up 8 bases and J gave up 6 bases, with 17 bases separating them. The CDR3 extends over 14 amino acids.

The genes are TRBV27 and TRBJ2-3; 9 bases fit TRBD2. J was trimmed by 8 bases and V by 6 bases; bases with no gene match: 15. Per germline, CDR1 MNHEY and CDR2 SMNVEV (reference sequence). CDR3 length: 16 residues. In nucleotides, the CDR3 is TGTGCCAGCAGATTGGAAAGACTAGCGGCACAGGGTACGCAGTATTTT. Encoded protein: CASRLERLAAQGTQYF.

The V and J genes are TRBV28 and TRBJ1-2, with TRBD1 matching 7 bases. This CDR3 comprises 13 residues. Looked up from germline, CDR1 is MDHEN and CDR2 is SYDVKM. J was trimmed by 4 bases and V by 10 bases; bases with no gene match: 9. The CDR3 bases are TGTGCCATATGGGACAGAACCCTCTATGGCTACACCTTC. Its translation is CAIWDRTLYGYTF.

V is TRBV27 and J is TRBJ1-2; D gene ambiguous. Germline CDR1 and CDR2: MNHEY and SMNVEV (reference sequence). The CDR3 loop spans 14 amino acids. Trimming took 5 bases from V and 8 from J, leaving 18 bases between them. The DNA of the CDR3 is TGTGCCAGCAGTCCTCGCGGGCCGACCCTGGGCTACACCTTC. This sequence encodes CASSPRGPTLGYTF.

V is TRBV9 and J is TRBJ1-5, with 8 bases identical to TRBD1. The V and J ends lost 4 bases and 0 bases, in that order; junction bases with no gene match: 9. Germline loops: CDR1 SGDLS, CDR2 YYNGEE. The CDR3 is made up of 17 amino acids. CDR3 protein: CASSSGTGSYSNQPQHF. The CDR3 DNA reads TGTGCCAGCAGCTCTGGGACAGGCAGCTATAGCAATCAGCCCCAGCATTTT.

The chain uses TRBV19 and TRBJ2-3; D is possibly TRBD1 (6 bases). The CDR3 spans 14 residues. Germline assignment: CDR1 LNHDA and CDR2 SQIVND (reference sequence). V lost 8 bases to trimming and J lost 4 bases, with 16 bases between them. CDR3 region: CASGGRQAADTQYF. CDR3 sequence (DNA): TGTGCCAGTGGGGGTAGACAGGCAGCAGATACGCAGTATTTT.

The chain is built from TRBV27 and TRBJ1-5; 7 nucleotides agree with TRBD1. V lost 4 bases, J lost 5 bases, and 8 bases stayed unmatched. Germline CDR1 MNHEY, CDR2 SMNVEV (reference sequence). The CDR3 is 15 residues long. The CDR3: CASSSQTGLDQPQHF. The CDR3 DNA follows: TGTGCCAGCAGTTCCCAGACAGGGCTGGATCAGCCCCAGCATTTT.

The J gene is TRBJ2-7, the V gene TRBV2; 11 positions match TRBD2. After removal of 5 bases from V and 7 bases from J, the junction contained 1 base not matched to a gene. This CDR3 comprises 12 residues. Germline CDR1 reads SNHLY; CDR2 reads FYNNEI. In nucleotides, the CDR3 is TGTGCCAGCAGTTCTAGCGGGAGGGAGCAGTACTTC. Encoded protein: CASSSSGREQYF.

The chain's CDR3 is CASSVSSAGGETQYF. The CDR3 DNA reads TGTGCCAGCAGCGTATCCAGCGCGGGGGGGGAGACCCAGTACTTC. The chain couples TRBV9 to TRBJ2-5; the match to TRBD2 covers 9 bases. There are 15 residues in the CDR3. Germline-derived CDR1 and CDR2 are SGDLS and YYNGEE. Trimming took 1 base from V and 5 from J; bases not matched to a gene: 6. The variable domain in full, completed from reference TRBV9 and TRBJ2-5, reads DSGVTQTPKHLITATGQRVTLRCSPRSGDLSVYWYQQSLDQGLQFLIQYYNGEERAKGNILERFSAQQFPDLHSELNLSSLELGDSALYFCASSVSSAGGETQYFGPGTRLLVL.

The sample holds one count of this clone. This chain connects TRBV28 to TRBJ1-4; perhaps TRBD1 as D (6 bases). The CDR3 consists of 16 residues. V lost 8 bases and J 6 bases, leaving 22 bases between the germline ends. The germline CDR1 and CDR2 sequences are MDHEN and SYDVKM. The DNA of the CDR3 is TGTGCCAGCCAGGGGTGGGAAGGGGGTTTTCATGAAAAACTGTTTTTT. This sequence encodes CASQGWEGGFHEKLFF.

The V call is TRBV27, the J call TRBJ1-3; perhaps TRBD1 as D (5 bases). CDR3 length: 17 amino acids. Trimming pared 3 bases from V and 3 bases from J, leaving 18 bases between. Germline lookup yields CDR1 MNHEY and CDR2 SMNVEV (reference sequence). The CDR3 DNA is TGTGCCAGCAGTTTGAGGCCGCCTCAGACAGTTGGAAACACCATATATTTT. The encoded protein is CASSLRPPQTVGNTIYF.

The V gene is TRBV6-5, the J gene TRBJ2-3; 7 nucleotides match TRBD2. Germline V gives CDR1 MNHEY, CDR2 SVGAGI. This CDR3 contains 13 residues. J lost 6 bases, V lost 6 bases, and 6 bases had no gene match. The CDR3 coding sequence is TGTGCCAGCAGGGGGGGGGTGGTCGATACGCAGTATTTT. Its translation is CASRGGVVDTQYF.

This clone was observed once. This rearrangement joins TRBV28 to TRBJ2-2; TRBD1 is a possible D gene (5 bases). The germline V and J ends were trimmed by 7 bases and 1 base, with 16 bases remaining between them. The CDR3 runs to 16 residues. Germline V lookup: CDR1 MDHEN, CDR2 SYDVKM. The chain's CDR3 is CASTLAIGQNTGELFF. CDR3 nucleotide sequence: TGTGCCAGCACCTTGGCCATTGGACAGAACACCGGGGAGCTGTTTTTT.

This sequence joins TRBV10-3 and TRBJ1-1; TRBD1 matches at 7 bases. V was pared by 2 bases and J by 3 bases, with 6 bases of the junction left unmatched. This CDR3 comprises 15 residues. Germline V CDR1 and CDR2: ENHRY, SYGVKD. The CDR3: CAISENKGGYTEAFF. For the CDR3, the DNA is TGTGCCATCAGTGAGAACAAAGGGGGCTACACTGAAGCTTTCTTT.

The chain carries TRBV29-1 and TRBJ1-1, with D possibly being TRBD1 (5 bases). The ends were cut back, 4 bases at V and 5 bases at J, with 17 bases in the middle. The CDR3 is 14 amino acids. Germline V gene data show CDR1 as SQVTM and CDR2 as ANQGSEA. This CDR3 is CSVGQRGSQTEAFF. In DNA form, the CDR3 reads TGCAGCGTTGGTCAGCGGGGCTCTCAGACTGAAGCTTTCTTT.

This chain connects TRBV15 to TRBJ2-5; 10 bases are a match to TRBD1. This CDR3 region has 16 residues. CDR1 LNHNV and CDR2 YYDKDF come from the germline V gene (reference sequence). V shed 1 base and J 4 bases; nucleotides not matched to a gene: 6. This CDR3 is CATSRGGTGVGETQYF. For the CDR3, the DNA is TGTGCCACCAGCAGAGGCGGGACAGGGGTGGGAGAGACCCAGTACTTC.

This sequence joins TRBV18 and TRBJ2-5; possibly TRBD2 for D (6 bases). The germline gives CDR1 KGHSH, CDR2 LQKENI. The CDR3 has 16 residues. V lost 3 bases and J 5 bases, leaving 19 bases between the germline ends. CDR3 DNA sequence: TGTGCCAGCTCACCGCCCGGGAGTGCGGGACGGGAGACCCAGTACTTC. It specifies CASSPPGSAGRETQYF.

V is TRBV28 and J is TRBJ1-2, with 7 bases matching TRBD1. Germline-derived CDR1 and CDR2 are MDHEN and SYDVKM. With V trimmed by 4 bases and J by 4 bases, 6 bases remained unmatched. This CDR3 is 14 amino acids long. This CDR3 is CASSSGQARYGYTF. DNA of the CDR3: TGTGCCAGCAGTTCCGGACAGGCGCGCTATGGCTACACCTTC.

J is TRBJ2-1 and V is TRBV27; 7 bases line up with TRBD2. This CDR3 region has 14 residues. CDR1 is MNHEY and CDR2 is SMNVEV in the germline V gene (reference sequence). V dropped 5 bases and J dropped 8; count of bases not matched to a gene: 9. The CDR3 DNA sequence: TGTGCCAGCAGTCCTTGGACTAGAGGCGATGAGCAGTTCTTC. Its protein product is CASSPWTRGDEQFF.

The rearrangement uses TRBV28 and TRBJ2-6; possibly TRBD2 for D (6 bases). The CDR3 spans 15 residues. Germline lookup yields CDR1 MDHEN and CDR2 SYDVKM. Trimming stripped 7 bases from V and 2 bases from J, with 12 bases between. This CDR3 reads CASTLGGTGANVLTF. For the CDR3, the DNA is TGTGCCAGCACCCTGGGAGGCACTGGGGCCAACGTCCTGACTTTC.

The rearrangement links TRBV9 to TRBJ1-3; D is perhaps TRBD1 (6 bases). CDR3 length: 16 residues. Trimming cost V 0 bases and J 2 bases, with 12 bases left between them. The V gene's germline CDR1 is SGDLS and CDR2 YYNGEE. DNA for the CDR3: TGTGCCAGCAGCGTAGTCTCCAGGGGCCCTGGAAACACCATATATTTT. As protein: CASSVVSRGPGNTIYF. The whole variable domain, filled in from reference TRBV9 and TRBJ1-3, reads DSGVTQTPKHLITATGQRVTLRCSPRSGDLSVYWYQQSLDQGLQFLIQYYNGEERAKGNILERFSAQQFPDLHSELNLSSLELGDSALYFCASSVVSRGPGNTIYFGEGSWLTVV.

This clone was seen a single time. V and J are TRBV2 and TRBJ2-4; D is unresolved. Germline V CDR1 and CDR2: SNHLY, FYNNEI. The V gene lost 5 bases and the J gene lost 0 bases, with 11 bases spanning the gap. This CDR3 is built from 15 residues. Written as DNA, the CDR3 is TGTGCCAGCAGTACAGAAAATCTAGCCAAAAACATTCAGTACTTC. Translated: CASSTENLAKNIQYF.

This rearrangement joins TRBV28 to TRBJ2-5; tentatively, D is TRBD2 (5 bases). TRBJ2-7 explains the end of the DNA better; the J call may be wrong. The CDR3 sequence is 14 residues long. Germline CDR1 reads MDHEN; CDR2 reads SYDVKM. CDR3 DNA sequence: TGTGCCAGCAGTTTAGGCCGGGGTTCCTACGAGCAGTACTTC. Translating it yields CASSLGRGSYEQYF.

The chain joins TRBV7-9 to TRBJ2-1; 13 bases map to TRBD2. The germline gives CDR1 SEHNR, CDR2 FQNEAQ (reference sequence). The CDR3 extends over 19 amino acids. J was trimmed by 6 bases and V by 0 bases; bases with no gene match: 11. CDR3 sequence reads: CASSLAFVLAGGRRNEQFF. The CDR3, as DNA: TGTGCCAGCAGCTTAGCATTTGTACTAGCGGGAGGGCGACGCAATGAGCAGTTCTTC.

The chain uses TRBV5-8 and TRBJ2-1, with 11 bases that match TRBD1. CDR1 and CDR2 (germline): SGHTS, YDEGEE. After removal of 0 bases from V and 3 bases from J, the junction contained 2 bases not matched to a gene. This CDR3 has 16 residues. This chain's CDR3 is CASSLDGTGGYNEQFF. CDR3 in DNA: TGTGCCAGCAGCTTGGACGGGACAGGGGGCTACAATGAGCAGTTCTTC. Variable domain in full (rest from reference TRBV5-8 and TRBJ2-1): EAGVTQSPTHLIKTRGQQATLRCSPISGHTSVYWYQQALGLGLQFLLWYDEGEERNRGNFPPRFSGRQFPNYSSELNVNALELEDSALYLCASSLDGTGGYNEQFFGPGTRLTVL.

Only a few counts were recorded for this clone. The CDR3 DNA reads TGTGCCAGCAGTCTCACAGGGAACACTGAAGCTTTCTTT. Protein sequence: CASSLTGNTEAFF. J is TRBJ1-1 and V is TRBV6-5, with D possibly being TRBD1 (5 bases). CDR1 and CDR2 (germline): MNHEY, SVGAGI. The V end was cut by 5 bases, the J end by 1 base, with 8 bases between. CDR3 size: 13 residues.

The chain is built from TRBV7-2 and TRBJ1-5; 8 bases align to TRBD1. This CDR3 region has 15 residues. Germline V gene sequence: CDR1 SGHTA, CDR2 FQGNSA. The trim removed 4 bases at V and 7 bases at J, leaving 9 bases unmatched. CDR3 loop: CASSSTGEGGQPQHF. In DNA, the CDR3 is TGTGCCAGCAGCTCGACAGGGGAGGGAGGGCAGCCCCAGCATTTT.

The V gene is TRBV28, the J gene TRBJ1-5, with TRBD1 as a possible D gene (5 bases). CDR1 is MDHEN, CDR2 SYDVKM, per germline. There are 15 residues in the CDR3. V shed 2 bases and J shed 4 bases, with 12 bases lying between them. In DNA, the CDR3 is TGTGCCAGCAGTTTAAGGGGCGTAGGAAATCAGCCCCAGCATTTT. Translating gives CASSLRGVGNQPQHF.

The CDR3 reads CASSGNSQGNEQYF. In DNA form, the CDR3 reads TGTGCCAGCAGTGGAAACTCACAGGGGAACGAGCAGTACTTC. The chain uses TRBV6-1 and TRBJ2-7; 7 bases match TRBD1. The CDR3 spans 14 residues. Germline V gene sequence: CDR1 MNHNS, CDR2 SASEGT. Trimming took 4 bases from V and 5 from J; bases not matched to a gene: 8.